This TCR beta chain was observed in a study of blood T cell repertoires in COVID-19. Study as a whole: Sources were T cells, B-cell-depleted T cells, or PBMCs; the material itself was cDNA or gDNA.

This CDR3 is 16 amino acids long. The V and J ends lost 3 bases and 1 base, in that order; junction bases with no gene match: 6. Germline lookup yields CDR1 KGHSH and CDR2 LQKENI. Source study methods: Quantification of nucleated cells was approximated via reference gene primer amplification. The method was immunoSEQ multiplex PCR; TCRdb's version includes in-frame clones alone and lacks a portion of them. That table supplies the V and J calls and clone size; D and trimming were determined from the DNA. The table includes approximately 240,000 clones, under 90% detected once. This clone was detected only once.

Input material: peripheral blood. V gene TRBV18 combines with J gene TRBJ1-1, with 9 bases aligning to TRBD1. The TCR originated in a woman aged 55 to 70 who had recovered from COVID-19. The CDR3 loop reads CASSPFGDRANTEAFF. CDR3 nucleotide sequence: TGTGCCAGCTCACCTTTTGGGGACAGGGCGAACACTGAAGCTTTCTTT. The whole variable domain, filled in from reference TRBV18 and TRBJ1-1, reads NAGVMQNPRHLVRRRGQEARLRCSPMKGHSHVYWYRQLPEEGLKFMVYLQKENIIDESGMPKERFSAEFPKEGPSILRIQQVVRGDSAAYFCASSPFGDRANTEAFFGQGTRLTVV.